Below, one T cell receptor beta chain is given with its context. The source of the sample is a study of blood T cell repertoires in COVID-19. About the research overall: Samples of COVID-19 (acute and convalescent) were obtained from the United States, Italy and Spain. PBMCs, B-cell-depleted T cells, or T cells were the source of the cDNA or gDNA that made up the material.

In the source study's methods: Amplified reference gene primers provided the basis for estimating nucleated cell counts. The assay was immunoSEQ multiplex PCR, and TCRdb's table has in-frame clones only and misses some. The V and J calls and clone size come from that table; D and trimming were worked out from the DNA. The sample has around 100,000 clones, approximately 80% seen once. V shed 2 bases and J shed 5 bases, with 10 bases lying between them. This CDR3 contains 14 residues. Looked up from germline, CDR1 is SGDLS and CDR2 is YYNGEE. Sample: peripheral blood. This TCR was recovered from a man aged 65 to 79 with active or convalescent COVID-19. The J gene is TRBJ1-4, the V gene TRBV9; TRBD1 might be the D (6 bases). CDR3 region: CASSVGTLNEKLFF. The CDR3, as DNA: TGTGCCAGCAGCGTCGGGACATTAAATGAAAAACTGTTTTTT.